The 26 T cell receptor beta chains reported below all come from one sample, sequenced in a study of shared clonotypes between healthy human individuals. The assay was immunoSEQ multiplex PCR, and TCRdb's table has in-frame clones only and misses some. The repertoire holds 950,000 to 1,100,000 clones, with about three quarters as singletons. Sequenced material: memory CD4+ T cells sorted from blood. The subset here: CD45RA-negative fraction. These receptors all stem from a man between 18 and 29 years old in good health.

V usage is TRBV6-6 and J usage is TRBJ1-1, with TRBD1 matching 10 bases. Germline V lookup: CDR1 MNHNY, CDR2 SVGAGI (reference sequence). The CDR3 runs 15 residues. The V and J ends lost 6 bases and 4 bases, in that order; junction bases with no gene match: 8. CDR3 in DNA: TGTGCCAGCAGGGGGACAGGGGAATGGGGCACTGAAGCTTTCTTT. Protein: CASRGTGEWGTEAFF.

The gene calls are TRBV18 and TRBJ1-5, with TRBD1 identical over 7 bases. J was trimmed by 5 bases and V by 3 bases; bases with no gene match: 7. Germline V gives CDR1 KGHSH, CDR2 LQKENI. This CDR3 is 15 amino acids long. As DNA, the CDR3 is TGTGCCAGCTCACCCCCAGGGGGGGGCGATCAGCCCCAGCATTTT. It encodes CASSPPGGGDQPQHF.

The chain is built from TRBV5-6 and TRBJ2-5, with 8 bases lining up with TRBD1. The CDR3 spans 15 residues. Germline CDR1 reads SGHDT; CDR2 reads YYEEEE. After removal of 3 bases from V and 5 bases from J, the junction contained 9 bases not matched to a gene. The CDR3 bases are TGTGCCAGCAGCTGGACAGGGTCGAAGGAGGAGACCCAGTACTTC. This codes for CASSWTGSKEETQYF.

This clone was observed a few times. V is TRBV21-1 and J is TRBJ2-3; the DNA was not used to check the table's D call, TRBD2. TRBV21-1 is deemed a pseudogene. This CDR3 has 19 residues. The CDR3 coding sequence is TGTGCCAGCAGCTCCCCCGACCCCGGGTCCCCCAGTGGCACAGATACGCAGTATTTT. Protein: CASSSPDPGSPSGTDTQYF.

This chain links TRBV30 with TRBJ2-1, with D possibly matching TRBD2 (7 bases). Germline V gene data show CDR1 as GTSNPN and CDR2 as SVGIG (reference sequence). Trimming removed 8 bases from V and 7 bases from J, with 15 bases in between. This CDR3 region has 12 residues. The CDR3 sequence is CARGGGLNEQFF. The CDR3, as DNA: TGTGCCCGAGGGGGGGGTCTAAATGAGCAGTTCTTC.

A note on this clone: This specimen includes other DNA sequences encoding the same CDR3. The chain uses TRBV27 and TRBJ2-6; D unresolved. Trimming stripped 3 bases from V and 4 bases from J, with 4 bases between. There are 13 residues in the CDR3. Per the germline V gene, CDR1 is MNHEY and CDR2 is SMNVEV (reference sequence). CDR3 nucleotide sequence: TGTGCCAGCAGTTTGGCCGGGGCCAACGTCCTGACTTTC. Its translation: CASSLAGANVLTF. Using reference TRBV27 and TRBJ2-6 for the parts outside the CDR3, the full variable domain is EAQVTQNPRYLITVTGKKLTVTCSQNMNHEYMSWYRQDPGLGLRQIYYSMNVEVTDKGDVPEGYKVSRKEKRNFPLILESPSPNQTSLYFCASSLAGANVLTFGAGSRLTVL.

V and J are TRBV11-2 and TRBJ1-2; 9 positions match TRBD1. V shed 4 bases, J shed 5 bases, and the junction held 8 bases outside the gene matches. Germline CDR1 and CDR2: SGHAT and FQNNGV. The CDR3 extends over 15 amino acids. The CDR3 nucleotides read TGTGCCAGCAGCTCCCGACAGGGGGGGTTTTATGGCTACACCTTC. Translated: CASSSRQGGFYGYTF.

About this clone: The same CDR3 can be traced to other DNA sequences in this sample. The V call is TRBV27, the J call TRBJ1-2, with D uncertain. V gave up 6 bases and J gave up 4 bases, with 9 bases separating them. The CDR3 has 12 amino acids. CDR1 MNHEY and CDR2 SMNVEV come from the germline V gene (reference sequence). In nucleotides, the CDR3 is TGTGCCAGCAGCAATGGCGGCTATGGCTACACCTTC. Translating it yields CASSNGGYGYTF.

The rearrangement links TRBV5-1 to TRBJ2-2; D is possibly TRBD1 (6 bases). This CDR3 is 14 amino acids long. Germline assignment: CDR1 SGHRS and CDR2 YFSETQ. Trimming took 4 bases from V and 4 from J, leaving 11 bases between them. The CDR3 region has the DNA TGCGCCAGCAGCGCCGCAGGGGTCACCGGGGAGCTGTTTTTT. This encodes CASSAAGVTGELFF. Variable domain in full (rest from reference TRBV5-1 and TRBJ2-2): KAGVTQTPRYLIKTRGQQVTLSCSPISGHRSVSWYQQTPGQGLQFLFEYFSETQRNKGNFPGRFSGRQFSNSRSEMNVSTLELGDSALYLCASSAAGVTGELFFGEGSRLTVL.

A few counts support this clone. The chain recombines TRBV7-9 with TRBJ1-6, with TRBD1 as a possible D gene (5 bases). CDR1 and CDR2 (germline): SEHNR, FQNEAQ (reference sequence). The CDR3 is 15 amino acids. V was trimmed by 2 bases and J by 6 bases, leaving 11 bases between them. The CDR3: CASSLPGRPNSPLHF. The CDR3, as DNA: TGTGCCAGCAGCTTACCGGGACGGCCTAATTCACCCCTCCACTTT.

V usage is TRBV10-3 and J usage is TRBJ2-5, with D tentatively TRBD2 (6 bases). Per germline, CDR1 ENHRY and CDR2 SYGVKD. The CDR3 loop spans 18 amino acids. Trimming took off 0 bases at V and 3 bases at J, with 20 bases between the two ends. The CDR3 nucleotides read TGTGCCATCAGTGAGTCCGGTACCTGGCGGGGCTCAAAAGAGACCCAGTACTTC. Translating it yields CAISESGTWRGSKETQYF.

J is TRBJ1-3 and V is TRBV2; D is unresolved. There are 10 residues in the CDR3. Germline assignment: CDR1 SNHLY and CDR2 FYNNEI. V lost 11 bases and J lost 10, with 12 bases in between. CDR3 DNA sequence: TGTGCCCGCCGTTGGGCTACCATATATTTT. It encodes CARRWATIYF.

The CDR3 DNA reads as TGTGCCAGTAGTATAACCCAGGGGCAGAATTCACCCCTCCACTTT. Amino acid sequence: CASSITQGQNSPLHF. This chain links TRBV19 with TRBJ1-6; a weak D match, TRBD1 (6 bases). The CDR3 is 15 amino acids. The ends were cut back, 2 bases at V and 7 bases at J, with 12 bases in the middle. In germline, CDR1 is LNHDA, CDR2 SQIVND (reference sequence).

The chain is built from TRBV14 and TRBJ1-1, with a possible D match to TRBD1 (5 bases). This CDR3 spans 13 amino acids. Trimming cost V 0 bases and J 5 bases, with 7 bases left between them. Germline V CDR1 and CDR2: SGHDN, FVKESK. DNA of the CDR3: TGTGCCAGCAGCCAAGAGTCAGGGACTGAAGCTTTCTTT. Its protein product is CASSQESGTEAFF.

The gene calls are TRBV30 and TRBJ1-6, with D unresolved. V was trimmed by 2 bases and J by 9 bases, leaving 29 bases between them. Germline V CDR1 and CDR2: GTSNPN, SVGIG (reference sequence). This CDR3 spans 19 amino acids. This CDR3 reads CAWSPGLGRASSRSSPLHF. CDR3 nucleotide sequence: TGTGCCTGGAGTCCAGGCCTGGGCCGGGCCTCATCCAGATCTTCACCCCTCCACTTT.

Turning to this clone: The same CDR3 also results from other DNA sequences found in this sample. This sequence joins TRBV9 and TRBJ1-3; the D gene is possibly TRBD1 (5 bases). V was pared by 0 bases and J by 0 bases, with 7 bases between. From germline, CDR1 is SGDLS and CDR2 YYNGEE. The CDR3 totals 15 residues. The CDR3 DNA is TGTGCCAGCAGCGTAGTGGGGGGCTCTGGAAACACCATATATTTT. Its translation: CASSVVGGSGNTIYF.

This chain's CDR3 is CSAAQGPNEKLFF. The CDR3 DNA reads as TGCAGCGCCGCCCAGGGTCCGAATGAAAAACTGTTTTTT. J is TRBJ1-4 and V is TRBV29-1; perhaps TRBD1 as D (5 bases). Trimming removed 7 bases from V and 5 bases from J, with 14 bases in between. The CDR3 covers 13 residues. Germline lookup yields CDR1 SQVTM and CDR2 ANQGSEA. Full variable domain (outside the CDR3, taken from reference TRBV29-1 and TRBJ1-4): SAVISQKPSRDICQRGTSLTIQCQVDSQVTMMFWYRQQPGQSLTLIATANQGSEATYESGFVIDKFPISRPNLTFSTLTVSNMSPEDSSIYLCSAAQGPNEKLFFGSGTQLSVL.

This clone was counted a single time. The chain has TRBV6-1 and TRBJ1-6, with D uncertain. The CDR3 covers 15 residues. The germline V gene has CDR1 MNHNS and CDR2 SASEGT. The V end lost 5 bases, the J end lost 0 bases, and 8 bases lay between the germline ends. DNA of the CDR3: TGTGCCAGCAGTATTGGAAGCTCCTATAATTCACCCCTCCACTTT. As protein: CASSIGSSYNSPLHF.

This chain joins TRBV5-6 and TRBJ1-6; 9 nucleotides agree with TRBD1. Germline V lookup: CDR1 SGHDT, CDR2 YYEEEE. The CDR3 covers 14 residues. V dropped 4 bases and J dropped 10; count of bases not matched to a gene: 6. CDR3 DNA sequence: TGTGCCAGCAGCCTTCGGGACAGGGCCTCACCCCTCCACTTT. This encodes CASSLRDRASPLHF. The variable domain in full, with the rest retrieved from reference TRBV5-6 and TRBJ1-6, is DAGVTQSPTHLIKTRGQQVTLRCSPKSGHDTVSWYQQALGQGPQFIFQYYEEEERQRGNFPDRFSGHQFPNYSSELNVNALLLGDSALYLCASSLRDRASPLHFGNGTRLTVT.

V and J are TRBV7-2 and TRBJ2-5; 9 bases align to TRBD1. V lost 2 bases to trimming and J lost 5 bases; unmatched junction nucleotides: 9. Germline values: CDR1 SGHTA, CDR2 FQGNSA. The CDR3 covers 16 residues. This CDR3 is CASSLSDRGAGETQYF. The CDR3 DNA reads TGTGCCAGCAGCTTATCGGACAGGGGCGCAGGGGAGACCCAGTACTTC.

V usage is TRBV7-9 and J usage is TRBJ1-5; 11 nucleotides agree with TRBD1. The CDR3 covers 14 residues. Germline assignment: CDR1 SEHNR and CDR2 FQNEAQ (reference sequence). V gave up 5 bases and J gave up 7 bases; unmatched junction bases: 4. The CDR3 coding sequence is TGTGCCAGCAGCCGGGGACAGGGGGACCAGCCCCAGCATTTT. Protein: CASSRGQGDQPQHF.

A word on this clone: Other DNA sequences in this sample translate to the same CDR3. V usage is TRBV9 and J usage is TRBJ2-5; 11 bases are a match to TRBD1. The CDR3 is made up of 15 amino acids. Looked up from germline, CDR1 is SGDLS and CDR2 is YYNGEE. V was clipped by 4 bases and J by 5 bases; unmatched bases: 7. Written as DNA, the CDR3 is TGTGCCAGCAGCCCCCGGGACAGGGGGGGGGAGACCCAGTACTTC. Encoded protein: CASSPRDRGGETQYF. Using reference TRBV9 and TRBJ2-5 for the parts outside the CDR3, the full variable domain is DSGVTQTPKHLITATGQRVTLRCSPRSGDLSVYWYQQSLDQGLQFLIQYYNGEERAKGNILERFSAQQFPDLHSELNLSSLELGDSALYFCASSPRDRGGETQYFGPGTRLLVL.

This clone was seen only once. This rearrangement joins TRBV5-5 to TRBJ2-5; D unresolved. The CDR3 covers 13 residues. Germline V gives CDR1 SGHKS, CDR2 YYEKEE (reference sequence). With 0 bases removed from V and 2 bases from J, the gap between germline ends came to 5 bases. The CDR3 DNA sequence: TGTGCCAGCAGCTTGGTCCATCAAGAGACCCAGTACTTC. Amino acid sequence: CASSLVHQETQYF.

The chain is built from TRBV6-5 and TRBJ1-4; D remains ambiguous. Germline CDR1 is MNHEY and CDR2 is SVGAGI. V was shortened by 6 bases and J by 7 bases, with 12 bases between the two germline ends. This CDR3 has 13 amino acids. CDR3 sequence (DNA): TGTGCCAGCAGGGCTCTCACGGGTGAAAAACTGTTTTTT. As protein: CASRALTGEKLFF.

The genes are TRBV4-1 and TRBJ2-7; the match to TRBD1 covers 8 bases. Losses at the gene ends were 4 bases for V and 3 bases for J; bases not matched to a gene: 8. This CDR3 contains 15 residues. Looked up from germline, CDR1 is MGHRA and CDR2 is YSYEKL. The CDR3 DNA sequence: TGCGCCAGCAGCCCCCAGGGGGCGGGGATCTACGAGCAGTACTTC. It yields the protein CASSPQGAGIYEQYF.

The chain recombines TRBV4-1 with TRBJ1-2, with TRBD1 as a possible D gene (5 bases). V dropped 4 bases and J dropped 6 bases, with 15 bases sitting between them. This CDR3 is 14 amino acids long. Germline values: CDR1 MGHRA, CDR2 YSYEKL. This CDR3 reads CASSRKGTRDGYTF. The CDR3 DNA is TGCGCCAGCAGCCGGAAGGGGACTAGGGATGGCTACACCTTC.